Listed here are 9 T cell receptor beta chains from one sample, sequenced in a study of T cells in Graves' hyperthyroidism and ophthalmopathy. RNA transcripts were the template for amplifying TCR beta CDR3 regions. TCR CDR3 regions were first amplified by RT-PCR with HTBI primers. Using its own MiXCR run on the multiplex PCR reads, TCRdb lists one record per CDR3 protein. The top ten clones hold around two fifths of a sample with 300,000 to 400,000 distinct CDR3 sequences, under 20% of them seen once. The sample comprised blood. The receptors originated from a man younger than 35 with Graves' ophthalmopathy.

The J gene is TRBJ1-5, the V gene TRBV4-2; D is perhaps TRBD1 (6 bases). The CDR3 sequence is 16 residues long. CDR1 LGHNA and CDR2 YNFKEQ come from the germline V gene. The V end was cut by 1 base, the J end by 5 bases, with 15 bases between. Here the CDR3 DNA reads TGTGCCAGCAGCCAAGTGGGGGGGCAGTGGGATCAGCCCCAGCATTTT. This encodes CASSQVGGQWDQPQHF.

The rearrangement links TRBV18 to TRBJ1-1; no definite D call. Germline V gene sequence: CDR1 KGHSH, CDR2 LQKENI. The CDR3 spans 14 residues. The V gene lost 2 bases and the J gene lost 2 bases, with 9 bases spanning the gap. The CDR3 DNA is TGTGCCAGCTCACCAACTAAGGGTAACACTGAAGCTTTCTTT. This gives the protein CASSPTKGNTEAFF.

This clonotype was seen at least ten times. V is TRBV28 and J is TRBJ1-5; possible D gene TRBD1, 6 bases. The germline V and J ends were trimmed by 5 bases and 6 bases, with 14 bases remaining between them. The CDR3 is 14 amino acids. Germline-derived CDR1 and CDR2 are MDHEN and SYDVKM. In DNA, the CDR3 is TGTGCCAGCAGTAATCAGGGGATGGGTCAGCCCCAGCATTTT. It yields the protein CASSNQGMGQPQHF.

This rearrangement joins TRBV27 to TRBJ2-3; 7 nucleotides agree with TRBD1. The CDR3 loop spans 16 amino acids. Trimming cost V 2 bases and J 4 bases; bases outside gene matches: 9. Germline loops: CDR1 MNHEY, CDR2 SMNVEV (reference sequence). The CDR3 coding sequence is TGTGCCAGCAGTTTAGGCAGGGGGAGAATAGCAGATACGCAGTATTTT. Its protein product is CASSLGRGRIADTQYF.

This clonotype was recorded many times. The CDR3 loop is CASSQGPSTDTQYF. For the CDR3, the DNA is TGTGCCAGCTCACAGGGGCCTAGCACAGATACGCAGTATTTT. The gene calls are TRBV18 and TRBJ2-3, with D perhaps matching TRBD1 (5 bases). Trimming shortened V by 4 bases and J by 0 bases, and 8 bases separated the two germline ends. Germline V lookup: CDR1 KGHSH, CDR2 LQKENI. The CDR3 has 14 residues.

The V and J genes are TRBV14 and TRBJ2-1, with 9 bases identical to TRBD2. The length of the CDR3 is 14 residues. Germline values: CDR1 SGHDN, CDR2 FVKESK. Trimming at V came to 1 base and at J to 8 bases, leaving 3 bases not matched to a gene. CDR3 bases: TGTGCCAGCAGCCAAGCGCTAGCGGGGTATGAGCAGTTCTTC. Its translation: CASSQALAGYEQFF.

V gene TRBV7-3 combines with J gene TRBJ2-2; the match to TRBD2 covers 11 bases. Germline loops: CDR1 SGHTA, CDR2 FQGTGA. This CDR3 spans 16 amino acids. V lost 5 bases to trimming and J lost 5 bases; unmatched junction nucleotides: 7. CDR3 sequence: CASSLVAGGGTGELFF. CDR3 coding DNA: TGTGCCAGCAGCCTAGTAGCGGGGGGGGGGACCGGGGAGCTGTTTTTT.

This clonotype was counted at least ten times. The chain joins TRBV7-9 to TRBJ1-1, with D possibly TRBD1 on 6 matching bases. The CDR3 runs 12 residues. CDR1 is SEHNR and CDR2 is FQNEAQ in the germline V gene (reference sequence). Trimming left V 10 bases short and J 0 bases short, with 9 bases between. The CDR3 coding sequence is TGTGCCATCGGACAGTTGAACACTGAAGCTTTCTTT. It encodes CAIGQLNTEAFF.

In its sample, this clonotype was seen many times. The rearrangement uses TRBV20-1 and TRBJ2-3; D remains ambiguous. Germline-derived CDR1 and CDR2 are DFQATT and SNEGSKA (reference sequence). This CDR3 has 14 amino acids. The ends were cut back, 5 bases at V and 0 bases at J, with 12 bases in the middle. CDR3 in DNA: TGCAGTGCTGCTGACCCGTCGAGCACAGATACGCAGTATTTT. This codes for CSAADPSSTDTQYF.